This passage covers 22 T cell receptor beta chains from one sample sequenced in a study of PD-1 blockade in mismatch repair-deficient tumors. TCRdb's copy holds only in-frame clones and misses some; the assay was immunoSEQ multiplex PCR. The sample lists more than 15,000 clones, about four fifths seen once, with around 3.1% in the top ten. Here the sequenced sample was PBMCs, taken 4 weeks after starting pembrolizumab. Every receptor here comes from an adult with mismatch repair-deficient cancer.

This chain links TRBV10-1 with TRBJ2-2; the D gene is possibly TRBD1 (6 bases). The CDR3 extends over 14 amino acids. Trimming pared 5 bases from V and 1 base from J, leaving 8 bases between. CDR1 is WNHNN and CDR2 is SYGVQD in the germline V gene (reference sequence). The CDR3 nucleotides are TGCGCCAGCAGTATGGACAGGAACACCGGGGAGCTGTTTTTT. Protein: CASSMDRNTGELFF.

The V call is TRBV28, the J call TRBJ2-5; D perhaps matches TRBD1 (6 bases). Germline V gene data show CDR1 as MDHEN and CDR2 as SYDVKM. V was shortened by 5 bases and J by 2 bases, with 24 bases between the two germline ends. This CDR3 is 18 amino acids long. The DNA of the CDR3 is TGTGCCAGCAGTCTAAAGCCCGGCGCCTTGGACAGTCAAGAGACCCAGTACTTC. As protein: CASSLKPGALDSQETQYF. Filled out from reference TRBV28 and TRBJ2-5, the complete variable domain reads DVKVTQSSRYLVKRTGEKVFLECVQDMDHENMFWYRQDPGLGLRLIYFSYDVKMKEKGDIPEGYSVSREKKERFSLILESASTNQTSMYLCASSLKPGALDSQETQYFGPGTRLLVL.

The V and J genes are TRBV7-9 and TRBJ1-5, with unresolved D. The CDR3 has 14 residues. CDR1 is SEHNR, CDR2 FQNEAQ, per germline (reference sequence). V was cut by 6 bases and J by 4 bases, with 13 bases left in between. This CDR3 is CASSLVKINQPQHF. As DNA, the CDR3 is TGTGCCAGCAGTCTAGTAAAGATTAATCAGCCCCAGCATTTT.

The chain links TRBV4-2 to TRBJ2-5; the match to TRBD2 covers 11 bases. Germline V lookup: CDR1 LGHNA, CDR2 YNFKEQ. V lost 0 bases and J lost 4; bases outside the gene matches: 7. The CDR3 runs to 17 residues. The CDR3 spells CASSQDPGLAARETQYF. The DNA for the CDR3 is TGTGCCAGCAGCCAAGACCCGGGACTAGCGGCTCGAGAGACCCAGTACTTC.

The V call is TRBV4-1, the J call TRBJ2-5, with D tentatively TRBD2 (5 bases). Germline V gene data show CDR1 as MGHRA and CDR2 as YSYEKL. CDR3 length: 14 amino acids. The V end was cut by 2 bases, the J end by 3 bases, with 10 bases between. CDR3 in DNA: TGCGCCAGCAGCCAATTACTAGGAAAAGAGACCCAGTACTTC. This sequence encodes CASSQLLGKETQYF.

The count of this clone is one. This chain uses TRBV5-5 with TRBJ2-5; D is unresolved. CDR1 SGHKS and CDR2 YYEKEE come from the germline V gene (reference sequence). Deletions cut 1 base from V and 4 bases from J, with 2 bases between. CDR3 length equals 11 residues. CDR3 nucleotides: TGTGCCAGCAGCTTGCTAGAGACCCAGTACTTC. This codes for CASSLLETQYF.

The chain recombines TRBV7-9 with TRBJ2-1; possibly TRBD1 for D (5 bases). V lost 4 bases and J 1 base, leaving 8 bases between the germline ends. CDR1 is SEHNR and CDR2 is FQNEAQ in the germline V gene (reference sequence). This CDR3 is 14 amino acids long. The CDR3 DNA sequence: TGTGCCAGCAGCTCGGACACATCCTACAATGAGCAGTTCTTC. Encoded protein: CASSSDTSYNEQFF.

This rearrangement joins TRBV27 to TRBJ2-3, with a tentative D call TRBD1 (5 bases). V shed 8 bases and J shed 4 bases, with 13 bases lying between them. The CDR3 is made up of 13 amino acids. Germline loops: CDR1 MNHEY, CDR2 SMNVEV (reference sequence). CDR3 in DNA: TGTGCCAGCGCTAGGGGTAGGGCAGATACGCAGTATTTT. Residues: CASARGRADTQYF.

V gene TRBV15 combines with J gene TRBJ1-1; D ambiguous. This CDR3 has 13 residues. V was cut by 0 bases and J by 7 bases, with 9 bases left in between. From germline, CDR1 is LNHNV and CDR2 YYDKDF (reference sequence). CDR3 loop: CATSRDYGGEAFF. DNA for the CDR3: TGTGCCACCAGCAGAGATTATGGCGGTGAAGCTTTCTTT. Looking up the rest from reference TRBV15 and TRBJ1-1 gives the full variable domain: DAMVIQNPRYQVTQFGKPVTLSCSQTLNHNVMYWYQQKSSQAPKLLFHYYDKDFNNEADTPDNFQSRRPNTSFCFLDIRSPGLGDTAMYLCATSRDYGGEAFFGQGTRLTVV.

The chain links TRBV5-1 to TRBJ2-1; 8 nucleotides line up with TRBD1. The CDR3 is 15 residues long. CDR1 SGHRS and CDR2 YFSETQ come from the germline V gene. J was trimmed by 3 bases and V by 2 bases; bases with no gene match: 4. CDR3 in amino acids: CASSFQGAVYNEQFF. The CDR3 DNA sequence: TGCGCCAGCAGCTTCCAGGGGGCGGTCTACAATGAGCAGTTCTTC.

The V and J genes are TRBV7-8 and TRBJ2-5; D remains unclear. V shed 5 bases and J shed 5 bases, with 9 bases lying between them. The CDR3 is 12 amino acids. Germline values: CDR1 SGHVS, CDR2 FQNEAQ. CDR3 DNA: TGTGCCAGCAGCCCCGGTTGGGAGACCCAGTACTTC. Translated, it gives CASSPGWETQYF.

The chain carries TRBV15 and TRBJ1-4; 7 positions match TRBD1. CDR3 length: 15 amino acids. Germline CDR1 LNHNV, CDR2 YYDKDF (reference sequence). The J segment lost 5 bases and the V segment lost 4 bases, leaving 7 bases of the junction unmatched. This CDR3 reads CATSTKGARNEKLFF. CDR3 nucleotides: TGTGCCACCAGCACGAAGGGGGCAAGAAATGAAAAACTGTTTTTT.

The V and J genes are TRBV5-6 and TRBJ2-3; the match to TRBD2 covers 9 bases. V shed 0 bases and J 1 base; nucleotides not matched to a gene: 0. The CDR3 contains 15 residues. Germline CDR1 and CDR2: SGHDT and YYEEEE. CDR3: CASSLGLAGTDTQYF. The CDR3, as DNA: TGTGCCAGCAGCTTGGGACTAGCGGGCACAGATACGCAGTATTTT.

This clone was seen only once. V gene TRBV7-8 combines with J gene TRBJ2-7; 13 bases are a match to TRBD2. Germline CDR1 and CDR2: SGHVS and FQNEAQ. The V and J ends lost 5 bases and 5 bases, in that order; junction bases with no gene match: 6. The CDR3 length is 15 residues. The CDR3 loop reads CASSTRLAGGHEQYF. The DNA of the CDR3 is TGTGCCAGCAGCACGCGACTAGCGGGAGGCCACGAGCAGTACTTC. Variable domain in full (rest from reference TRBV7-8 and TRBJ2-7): GAGVSQSPRYKVAKRGQDVALRCDPISGHVSLFWYQQALGQGPEFLTYFQNEAQLDKSGLPSDRFFAERPEGSVSTLKIQRTQQEDSAVYLCASSTRLAGGHEQYFGPGTRLTVT.

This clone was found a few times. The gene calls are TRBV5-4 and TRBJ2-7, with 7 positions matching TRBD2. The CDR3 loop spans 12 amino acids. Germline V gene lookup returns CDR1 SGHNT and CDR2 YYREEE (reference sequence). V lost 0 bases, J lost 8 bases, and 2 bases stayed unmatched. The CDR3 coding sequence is TGTGCCAGCAGCTTGGGGGAGGGTCAGCAGTACTTC. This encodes CASSLGEGQQYF.

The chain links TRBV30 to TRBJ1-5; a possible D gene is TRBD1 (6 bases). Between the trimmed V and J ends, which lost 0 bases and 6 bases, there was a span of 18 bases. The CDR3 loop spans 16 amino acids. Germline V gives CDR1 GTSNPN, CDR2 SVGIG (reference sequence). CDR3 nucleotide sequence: TGTGCCTGGAGTGTATGGGGCAGGGGAATAACTCAGCCCCAGCATTTT. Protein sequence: CAWSVWGRGITQPQHF. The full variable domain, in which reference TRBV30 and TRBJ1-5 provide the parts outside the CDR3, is SQTIHQWPATLVQPVGSPLSLECTVEGTSNPNLYWYRQAAGRGLQLLFYSVGIGQISSEVPQNLSASRPQDRQFILSSKKLLLSDSGFYLCAWSVWGRGITQPQHFGDGTRLSIL.

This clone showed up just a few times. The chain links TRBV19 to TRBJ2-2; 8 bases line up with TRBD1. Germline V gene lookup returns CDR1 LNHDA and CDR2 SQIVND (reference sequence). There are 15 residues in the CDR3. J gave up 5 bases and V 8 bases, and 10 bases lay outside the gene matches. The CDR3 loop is CASSPDRGGTGELFF. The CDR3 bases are TGTGCCAGTTCCCCCGACAGGGGAGGAACCGGGGAGCTGTTTTTT.

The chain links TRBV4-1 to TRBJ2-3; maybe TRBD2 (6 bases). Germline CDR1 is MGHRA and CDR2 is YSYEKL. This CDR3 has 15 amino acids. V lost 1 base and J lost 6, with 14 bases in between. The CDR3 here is CASSQGGSSGDTQYF. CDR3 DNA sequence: TGCGCCAGCAGCCAAGGAGGGAGCAGCGGGGATACGCAGTATTTT.

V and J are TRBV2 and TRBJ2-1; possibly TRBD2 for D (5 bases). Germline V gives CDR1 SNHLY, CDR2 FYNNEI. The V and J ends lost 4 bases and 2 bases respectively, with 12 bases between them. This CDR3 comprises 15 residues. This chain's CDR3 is CASSGPRGAYNEQFF. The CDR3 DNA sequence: TGTGCCAGCAGTGGCCCCCGGGGAGCCTACAATGAGCAGTTCTTC. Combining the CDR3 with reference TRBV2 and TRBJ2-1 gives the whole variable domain EPEVTQTPSHQVTQMGQEVILRCVPISNHLYFYWYRQILGQKVEFLVSFYNNEISEKSEIFDDQFSVERPDGSNFTLKIRSTKLEDSAMYFCASSGPRGAYNEQFFGPGTRLTVL.

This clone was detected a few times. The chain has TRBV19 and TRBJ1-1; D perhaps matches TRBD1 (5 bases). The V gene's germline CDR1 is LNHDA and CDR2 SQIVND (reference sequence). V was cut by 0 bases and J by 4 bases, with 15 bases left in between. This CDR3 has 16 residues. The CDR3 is CASSIEGPRAPTEAFF. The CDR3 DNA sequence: TGTGCCAGTAGTATAGAGGGTCCCAGGGCACCCACTGAAGCTTTCTTT.

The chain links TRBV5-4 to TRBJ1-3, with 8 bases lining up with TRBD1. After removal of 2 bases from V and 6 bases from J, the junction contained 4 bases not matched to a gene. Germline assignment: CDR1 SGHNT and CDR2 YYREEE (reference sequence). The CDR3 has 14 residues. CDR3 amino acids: CASSFQGAENTIYF. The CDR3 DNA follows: TGTGCCAGCAGCTTTCAGGGGGCGGAAAACACCATATATTTT.

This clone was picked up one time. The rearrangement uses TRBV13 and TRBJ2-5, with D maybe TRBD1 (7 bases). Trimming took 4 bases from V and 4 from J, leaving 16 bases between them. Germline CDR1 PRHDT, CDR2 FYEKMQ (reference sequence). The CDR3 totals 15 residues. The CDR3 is CASSSPRGVGETQYF. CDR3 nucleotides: TGTGCCAGCAGCTCTCCCAGGGGGGTGGGAGAGACCCAGTACTTC.